These T cell receptor beta chains were read from a single sample in a study of T cells in Graves' hyperthyroidism and ophthalmopathy. TCRdb called the multiplex PCR reads again in MiXCR, with one record for every CDR3 protein. Counted here are over 650,000 distinct CDR3 sequences, 16% occurring once; the ten biggest clones make up around 8.1%. Sequencing was performed on blood. These receptors originate from a man in his late teens or twenties with Graves' hyperthyroidism. The CDR3 runs from the conserved cysteine through the conserved F or W. Each record gives: clone size, D gene, J gene, V gene, CDR3 DNA, CDR3 protein. D genes are given only for firm matches. Clone size, where shown, is once, few, many, or a class for clones that have expanded.

>many|NA|TRBJ2-5|TRBV7-2
TGTGCCAGCAGCCTGTCGCTTTCCCTAGGCAGGGTGGGGACCCAGTACTTC
CASSLSLSLGRVGTQYF
>NA|NA|TRBJ2-7|TRBV6-1
TGTGCCGGCAGTGACCCCGGTGGGGTCGGCTACGAGCAGTACTTC
CAGSDPGGVGYEQYF
>many|NA|TRBJ2-7|TRBV2
TGTGCCAGCAGAGAATTAGAAGGAGGCGAGCAGTACTTC
CASRELEGGEQYF
>NA|TRBD1|TRBJ2-7|TRBV7-2
TGTGCCAGCAGCACCCGACAGGGGACGACCTACGAGCAGTACTTC
CASSTRQGTTYEQYF
>few|NA|TRBJ2-3|TRBV6-2/TRBV6-3
TGTGCCAGCAGTACAACCTTGTTAGCAGGATCTAGCACAGATACGCAGTATTTT
CASSTTLLAGSSTDTQYF
>NA|NA|TRBJ1-3|TRBV12-3/TRBV12-4
TGTGCCAGCAGTTTAGGGCATCCTGGAAACACCATATATTTT
CASSLGHPGNTIYF
>NA|NA|TRBJ2-7|TRBV19
TGTGCCAGTAGTATACGGGGCGGCACCTACGAGCAGTACTTC
CASSIRGGTYEQYF
>NA|TRBD1|TRBJ2-2|TRBV28
TGTGCCAGCAGTTCCGGGACAGGGTTCACCGGGGAGCTGTTTTTT
CASSSGTGFTGELFF
>many|TRBD2|TRBJ2-7|TRBV5-1
TGCGCCAGCAGCCCCGGCCAGGCGGGAGGGTCCAACGAGCAGTACTTC
CASSPGQAGGSNEQYF
>few|NA|TRBJ2-7|TRBV5-1
TGCGCCAGCAGCACCGACAGGCCCTCCTACGAGCAGTACTTC
CASSTDRPSYEQYF
>many|NA|TRBJ2-1|TRBV7-2
TGTGCCAGCAGCCCCTACCGTGATGAGCAGTTCTTC
CASSPYRDEQFF
>NA|NA|TRBJ2-1|TRBV7-9
TGTGCCTGGGGCCGGGACCGCGACAATGAGCAGTTCTTC
CAWGRDRDNEQFF
>few|NA|TRBJ2-2|TRBV4-1
TGCGCCAGCAGCCACCCCGGCGGGGAGCTGTTTTTT
CASSHPGGELFF
>many|NA|TRBJ1-4|TRBV20-1
TGCAGTGCTAGACGCCCCGCGGGAGTTGAAAAACTGTTTTTT
CSARRPAGVEKLFF
>many|TRBD1|TRBJ2-7|TRBV28
TGTGCCAGCAGTCGCCGGGACAGGGGCCACGAGCAGTACTTC
CASSRRDRGHEQYF
>many|TRBD2|TRBJ2-7|TRBV13
TGTGCCAGCAGCTTAAATTTCGGCGGGAGCAAAACCTACGAGCAGTACTTC
CASSLNFGGSKTYEQYF
>few|TRBD1|TRBJ1-5|TRBV20-1
TGCAGTGCCAGGACCCTACAGGGGCGATCTAGCAATCAGCCCCAGCATTTT
CSARTLQGRSSNQPQHF
>NA|NA|TRBJ1-4|TRBV12-3/TRBV12-4
TGTGCCAGCAGTTTTACGTACAGCATTTCAACAACTAATGAAAAACTGTTTTTT
CASSFTYSISTTNEKLFF
>NA|NA|TRBJ1-2|TRBV7-2
TGTGCCAGCAGCCCTCAGGTACAGACTATCTATGGCTACACCTTC
CASSPQVQTIYGYTF
>many|NA|TRBJ2-1|TRBV7-8
TGTGCCAGCAGCTCGGACACCCGCCAGGATGAGCAGTTCTTC
CASSSDTRQDEQFF
>NA|NA|TRBJ2-7|TRBV5-1
TGCGCCAGCAGCTTGGGAGAGCAGCTTGGGCAGTACTTC
CASSLGEQLGQYF
>NA|TRBD1|TRBJ1-1|TRBV6-5
TGTGCCAGCAGCTACAGGGGAGCGGCTGAAGCTTTCTTT
CASSYRGAAEAFF
>NA|TRBD2|TRBJ2-1|TRBV9
TGTGCCAGCACCTCCGGGACTAGCGGGGGTCATGAGCAGTTCTTC
CASTSGTSGGHEQFF
>NA|TRBD1|TRBJ1-4|TRBV10-3
TGTGCCATCGGGGGACAGGGGACCGGTGAAAAACTGTTTTTT
CAIGGQGTGEKLFF
>few|NA|TRBJ2-7|TRBV6-1
TGTGCCACCAAACCCTCCGGCGGAAGCTACGAGCAGTACTTC
CATKPSGGSYEQYF
>few|TRBD1|TRBJ1-6|TRBV12-3/TRBV12-4
TGTGCCAGCAGGTCGACAGGGTCCCATTCACCCCTCCACTTT
CASRSTGSHSPLHF
>NA|NA|TRBJ1-5|TRBV9
TGTGCCAGCAGCGTAGGACAGGACAATCAGCCCCAGCATTTT
CASSVGQDNQPQHF
>few|NA|TRBJ2-7|TRBV30
TGTGCCTGGAGCCCACCGGCCAGCGCCCCTTACGAGCAGTACTTC
CAWSPPASAPYEQYF
>NA|TRBD1|TRBJ1-6|TRBV15
TGTGCCACCAGCAGAGATAAGGGGGCCGGGGATTCACCCCTCCACTTT
CATSRDKGAGDSPLHF
>many|TRBD2|TRBJ2-7|TRBV28
TGTGCCAGCAGTTCCAACCTAGCGGGAGGAGAGCAGTACTTC
CASSSNLAGGEQYF
>few|TRBD1|TRBJ2-2|TRBV27
TGTGCCAGCAGTAGAGACAGGGGCGCCGGGGAGCTGTTTTTT
CASSRDRGAGELFF
>NA|NA|TRBJ2-2|TRBV6-4
TGTGCCAGCAGTGACCCGACGAGCACCGGGGAGCTGTTTTTT
CASSDPTSTGELFF
>NA|TRBD2|TRBJ2-2|TRBV5-1
TGCGCCAGCAGCGGTATAGCGGGAGCGAAGACCGGGGAGCTGTTTTTT
CASSGIAGAKTGELFF
>many|TRBD2|TRBJ2-3|TRBV29-1
TGCAGCGTTGAACCGGGACTAGCAACAGATACGCAGTATTTT
CSVEPGLATDTQYF
>NA|NA|TRBJ1-5|TRBV7-2
TGTGCCAGCAGCTTCATCGGGGCTCAGCCCCAGCATTTT
CASSFIGAQPQHF
>NA|NA|TRBJ1-1|TRBV6-2/TRBV6-3
TGTGCCAGCAGACGAGACAGTCACATCATGAACACTGAAGCTTTCTTT
CASRRDSHIMNTEAFF
>many|TRBD1|TRBJ2-1|TRBV6-2/TRBV6-3
TGTGCCAGCAGTCAGAGGGGGCGAGGATACTACAATGAGCAGTTCTTC
CASSQRGRGYYNEQFF
>many|TRBD2|TRBJ2-7|TRBV6-2/TRBV6-3
TGTGCCAGCAGTTACGGGGCGGGAGTAGCCTACGAGCAGTACTTC
CASSYGAGVAYEQYF
>many|NA|TRBJ2-7|TRBV18
TGTGCCAGCTCCCGGGACCGTCGCGAGCAGTACTTC
CASSRDRREQYF
>many|TRBD1|TRBJ1-5|TRBV6-2/TRBV6-3
TGTGCCAGCACCGGGACAGTGAATCAGCCCCAGCATTTT
CASTGTVNQPQHF
>many|NA|TRBJ1-2|TRBV27
TGTGCCAGCACCCCCCTCGGGGCTCAAGGCTACACCTTC
CASTPLGAQGYTF
>few|NA|TRBJ2-5|TRBV6-1
TGTGCCGCGCGACCTAGCGTCGAGACCCAGTACTTC
CAARPSVETQYF
>many|TRBD2|TRBJ2-1|TRBV3-1
TGTGCCAGCAGCAATCTACGCTGGCGGGAGGGGAACAATGAGCAGTTCTTC
CASSNLRWREGNNEQFF
>many|TRBD2|TRBJ2-7|TRBV18
TGTGCCAGCTCACCTGGGGCTAGCGGGCCCTACGAGCAGTACTTC
CASSPGASGPYEQYF
>NA|NA|TRBJ2-7|TRBV20-1
TGCAGTGCGGACCAAACCTACGAGCAGTACTTC
CSADQTYEQYF
>few|NA|TRBJ1-1|TRBV6-1
TGTGCCAGCAGTGCACAGGACTGGAACACTGAAGCTTTCTTT
CASSAQDWNTEAFF
>few|NA|TRBJ1-2|TRBV6-2/TRBV6-3
TGTGCCAGCCAAACAGACTATGGCTACACCTTC
CASQTDYGYTF
>few|NA|TRBJ1-1|TRBV7-9
TGTGCCAGCAGTTCAAGATGGGACACTGAAGCTTTCTTT
CASSSRWDTEAFF
>few|TRBD1|TRBJ2-1|TRBV27
TGTGCCAGCACCCCCCTACTCCGGACAGGGGGTTTCAATGAGCAGTTCTTC
CASTPLLRTGGFNEQFF
>NA|NA|TRBJ1-1|TRBV30
TGTGCCTGGGGTGTACCCCCACTTGAAGCTTTCTTT
CAWGVPPLEAFF
>few|NA|TRBJ2-5|TRBV5-1
TGCGCCAGCAGCTTGACCCCCGGGGAAGAGACCCAGTACTTC
CASSLTPGEETQYF
>NA|NA|TRBJ2-5|TRBV25-1
TGTGCCAGCAGTGAATATAATTGGGAAAAGGCCCAGTACTTC
CASSEYNWEKAQYF
>NA|NA|TRBJ2-3|TRBV6-1
TGTGCCAGCAAGGGGGACATCACAGATACGCAGTATTTT
CASKGDITDTQYF
>few|NA|TRBJ1-4|TRBV28
TGTGCCAGCAGCGGCCCCACCCGGGAAAAACTGTTTTTT
CASSGPTREKLFF
>many|NA|TRBJ1-2|TRBV30
TGTGCCTGGAGTCCCCAGGTTGGCTACACCTTC
CAWSPQVGYTF
>many|NA|TRBJ1-1|TRBV20-1
TGCAGTGCCTTCCTGGACAGGAACACTGAAGCTTTCTTT
CSAFLDRNTEAFF
>many|TRBD2|TRBJ2-7|TRBV7-2
TGTGCCAGCAGCTCAAGTCCGAGCGGGAGCTACGAGCAGTACTTC
CASSSSPSGSYEQYF
>many|NA|TRBJ1-1|TRBV7-6
TGTGCCAGCAGCTTAACGCCCGGGGGGGCGCTTACTGAAGCTTTCTTT
CASSLTPGGALTEAFF
>many|NA|TRBJ2-7|TRBV6-2/TRBV6-3
TGTGCCAGCAGTATACATGGGACCTCCTACGAGCAGTACTTC
CASSIHGTSYEQYF
>few|NA|TRBJ1-2|TRBV5-1
TGCGCCAGCAGCTTGGACAGGGCTTACACCTTC
CASSLDRAYTF